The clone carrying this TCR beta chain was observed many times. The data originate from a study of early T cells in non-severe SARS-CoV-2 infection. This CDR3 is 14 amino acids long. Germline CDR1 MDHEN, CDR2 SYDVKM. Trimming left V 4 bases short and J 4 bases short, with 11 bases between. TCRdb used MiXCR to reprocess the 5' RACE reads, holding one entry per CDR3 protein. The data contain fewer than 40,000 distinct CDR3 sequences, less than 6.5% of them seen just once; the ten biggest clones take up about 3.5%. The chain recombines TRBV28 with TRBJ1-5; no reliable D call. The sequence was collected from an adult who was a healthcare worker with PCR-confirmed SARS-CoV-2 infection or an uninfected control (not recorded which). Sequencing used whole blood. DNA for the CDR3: TGTGCCAGCAGTTCCTACTCTCGAAATCAGCCCCAGCATTTT. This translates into CASSSYSRNQPQHF.